This T cell receptor (beta chain) emerged from a study of T-cell memory formation after mild COVID-19 (TCRdb year 2021). Regarding the research as a whole: TCR sequence clusters from the two donors were largely donor specific. In a couple of donors, T-cell clones that expanded and contracted after mild COVID-19 were tracked by sequencing TCRalpha and TCRbeta repertoires over time. Two young, previously healthy adult volunteers made up the cohort, one male and one female.

Ficoll-Paque density gradient centrifugation was used to isolate PBMCs. The paper's findings and limits, for the study overall: Whether the second-wave clones peaking on day 37 were SARS-CoV-2 specific was not confirmed. The study covered only a couple of mild cases, and larger cohorts including severe cases with pre-infection samples were considered necessary. Contracting CD4+ clones were found mainly in CM and EM memory subsets, while CD8+ clones were enriched in EMRA. Some responding clones were found in pre-infection memory, which suggests that pre-existing cross-reactive memory T cells took part in the SARS-CoV-2 response. Clones contracting from day 15 to 85 had balanced CD4/CD8 phenotypes, while a second wave expanding from day 15 to 37 was biased towards CD4+.

This clonotype has a count of ten or more. Its cognate antigen has yet to be identified. There are no base qualities to consult, and no much larger clone falls within one base. Sequencing was carried out with an Illumina NovaSeq 6000. Using 5'RACE with constant-segment primers, TCRalpha and TCRbeta cDNA libraries were constructed, with sample barcodes and unique molecular identifiers added in the process. RNA was extracted from every sample with Trizol reagent. The libraries were amplified in two PCR steps, and the second step added a second sample barcode and Illumina TruSeq adapters. Sequencing of libraries was performed on an Illumina NovaSeq with 2 x 150 bp paired-end reads. On the authors' methods: Reads were demultiplexed and collapsed into UMI-guided consensus sequences with migec v1.2.7. Using mixcr v2.1.11, the UMI consensuses were aligned to TRA and TRB V and J templates and assembled into clonotypes. Expanded or contracted clonotypes were those called significant by both edgeR and NoisET, with noise models trained on biological replicates. edgeR calls used a false discovery rate-adjusted p below 0.01 and a log2 fold-change threshold of 1. As an exploratory analysis of dynamics, max-normalized trajectories of the 1000 most abundant clonotypes were examined by PCA with hierarchical clustering. Separately sequenced CD4+ and CD8+ repertoires were used to assign the CD4 or CD8 phenotype of responding clones. The raw public data were reprocessed by TCRdb itself: fastp quality trimming at Q25, MiXCR clonotype calling, in-frame beta chains only. Rows with a matching CDR3 protein are joined into one entry that keeps the most common DNA and genes. These V and J calls derive from TCRdb rather than the authors' analysis. The table for this sample lists some 350,000 distinct CDR3 sequences; under 15% of them were counted only once. Over 20% of the sample rests with the top ten.

V loses 2 bases at its end and J loses 7 bases; junction bases beyond the gene matches: 0. From the germline V gene, CDR1 is MNHEY and CDR2 is SVGAGI. The CDR3, from cysteine to phenylalanine, totals 13 residues. Left in the record is the CDR3 DNA by itself, 39 bases read in frame from the first base. The sequence came from a man aged 18 to 29 who had mild COVID-19 (a few samples of this study predate the infection). The sample titles of this study are shuffled in the database, so cell type and time point are left out; the donor was told from shared clones. In this chain, TRBV6-5 is recombined with TRBJ2-1, with 9 junctional bases fitting TRBD1. The sample comprised PBMCs or a T cell subset sorted from them (not recorded which). The CDR3 protein: CASSYGQGNEQFF. In nucleotides, the sequence is TGTGCCAGCAGTTACGGACAGGGGAATGAGCAGTTCTTC.